The source of this T cell receptor (beta chain) is a study of metastatic and nonmetastatic thyroid tumors. Background on the study: A comparison of repertoires was made across blood and tumor or nodule tissue from malignant and benign thyroid patients.

Original processing methods: Researchers built a distant-metastasis classifier for papillary thyroid cancer that drew on CDR3 differences across clinicopathological groups. TCRdb used MiXCR to call clones anew from the PCR reads. The V and J calls follow TCRdb's processing rather than the paper's. The sample comprises some 10,000 clones, under 30% of which are singletons, and about 20% rests with the top ten. Germline lookup yields CDR1 PRHDT and CDR2 FYEKMQ (reference sequence). CDR3 length: 11 amino acids. Study-wide points: Patients with malignant thyroid tumors reportedly had significantly higher TCR beta diversity than those with benign nodules, in blood and tumor.

Worth noting for this clone: Antigen unknown. An end of the junction differs from the germline gene, which may be a read error.

Thyroid surgery had not been preceded by any treatment in any patient. This rearrangement joins TRBV13 to TRBJ2-7, with 7 positions matching TRBD1. Material: adjacent normal tissue. This TCR derives from a male donor with papillary thyroid cancer or a benign thyroid nodule (not recorded which). Some clones in this sample may be carry-over from other donors' samples. CDR3 in DNA: TGTGCCAGCAGCTTAGGACAGGGGTTTACCTTC. Encoded protein: CASSLGQGFTF.